This T cell receptor (beta chain) was recorded in a study of beta chain features in type 1 diabetes. Study-wide findings and caveats: A definitive answer on HLA type influencing TCRB rearrangement was not reached here. The naive, central memory and Treg TCRB repertoires showed an apparent similarity that was greater among patients than among healthy donors.

The germline V gene has CDR1 SGHAT and CDR2 FQNNGV. Trimming took 5 bases from V and 6 from J, leaving 9 bases between them. The length of the CDR3 is 12 residues. Of the isolated RNA, all was reverse transcribed, and so the sequenced material was expressed TCRB transcripts. Deep immunoSEQ sequencing covered naive, central memory and regulatory T cell samples. The assay was immunoSEQ multiplex PCR, and TCRdb's table has in-frame clones only and misses some. The sample lists under 450,000 clones, about 14% occurring once. Cells sorted by CD45RO/CCR7/CD25/CD127/CD95/CD27 comprised CD4+ naive, central memory, regulatory and stem cell-like memory cells. This clone came up a few times. What it recognizes is unknown.

Specimen: naive CD4+ T cells from blood. This sequence originates from a man between 25 and 39 years old in good health. This chain joins TRBV11-2 and TRBJ2-3; D is unclear. Here the CDR3 DNA reads TGTGCCAGCAGCAAAGATAGGGATACGCAGTATTTT. Translating it yields CASSKDRDTQYF.